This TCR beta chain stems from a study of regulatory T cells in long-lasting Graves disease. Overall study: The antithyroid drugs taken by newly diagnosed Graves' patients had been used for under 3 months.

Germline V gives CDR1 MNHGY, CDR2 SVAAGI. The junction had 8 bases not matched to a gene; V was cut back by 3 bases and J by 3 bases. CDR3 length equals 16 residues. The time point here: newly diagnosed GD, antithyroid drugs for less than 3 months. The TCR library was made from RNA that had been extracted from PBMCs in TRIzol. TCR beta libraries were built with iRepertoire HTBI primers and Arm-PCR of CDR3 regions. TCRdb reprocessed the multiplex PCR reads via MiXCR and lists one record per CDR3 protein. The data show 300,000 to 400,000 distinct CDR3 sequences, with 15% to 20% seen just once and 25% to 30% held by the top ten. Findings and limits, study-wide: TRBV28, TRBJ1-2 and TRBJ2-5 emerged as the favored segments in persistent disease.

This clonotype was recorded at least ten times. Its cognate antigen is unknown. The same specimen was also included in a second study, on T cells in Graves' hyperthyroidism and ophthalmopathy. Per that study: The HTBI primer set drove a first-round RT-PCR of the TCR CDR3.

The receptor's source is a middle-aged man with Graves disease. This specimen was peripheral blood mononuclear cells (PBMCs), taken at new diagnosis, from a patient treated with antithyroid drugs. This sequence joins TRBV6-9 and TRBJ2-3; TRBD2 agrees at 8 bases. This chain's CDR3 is CASSYSNAGGTDTQYF. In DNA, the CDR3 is TGTGCCAGCAGTTACTCGAATGCGGGGGGAACAGATACGCAGTATTTT.